This T cell receptor (beta chain) was identified in a study of cytomegalovirus exposure and HLA in healthy donors (dated by TCRdb to about 2017). In terms of the full investigation: A later analysis indicated that the 120 or so validation repertoires were generated on the platform also employed for the approximately 700 repertoires of the first cohort. To predict cytomegalovirus infection status, the study combined high-throughput TCR immunosequencing, statistical association of individual TCRs with disease status, and machine learning. A separate validation cohort of roughly 130 different subjects was used in addition to the roughly 670-subject first cohort. The aim of the study was to test whether cataloging public T cell receptors could identify signatures of past pathogen exposure. Results and caveats for the whole study, not just this receptor: Of the cluster scores, 90% to 95% were above 0 in a later analysis, which found that TCRs clustered in the first cohort also tended to co-occur in the roughly 130 validation repertoires. According to the authors, the approach could potentially be generalized to other disease states and immunological phenotypes. Most TCR sequences were observed very rarely across donors, whereas some public TCRs were present in many individuals. In vitro tests confirmed that a few of the cytomegalovirus-associated TCR beta chains recognize cytomegalovirus antigens. All 120 or so repertoires were used to score co-occurrence in the validation cohort in a later analysis, because that analysis had no HLA typing for the cohort. The classifier was reported to diagnose cytomegalovirus status with high specificity and sensitivity in both the original cohort and the validation cohort. The study listed around 160 TCR beta chains as associated with cytomegalovirus.

To prepare the library, the immunoSEQ multiplex PCR assay was applied. In the paper's pipeline: A statistical classification framework was built for diagnosing cytomegalovirus status from the catalog of TCR beta chain sequences. TCRdb took over this immuneACCESS table, retaining in-frame rearrangements with V and J assigned. Such tables are incomplete; in checked studies, under half of the missing clones stem from an unresolved V gene, and the remainder is unexplained. The V and J calls and clone size are taken from that table; D and trimming were inferred from the DNA. The sample records 250,000 to 400,000 clones, nearly 90% of which are singletons. Of the sample, more than 0.95% is held by the ten largest clones. A remark on this clone: Its antigen remains undetermined. No base qualities exist here, and no much larger clone lies one base off it.

Donors formed part of the validation cohort, which comprised 120 subjects and was distinct from the first cohort of 690 or so subjects. In the germline V gene (reference sequence), CDR1 corresponds to SSHAT and CDR2 to FNYEAQ. V loses 1 base, J loses 0 bases, and the germline ends lie 9 bases apart. The CDR3, from cysteine to phenylalanine, totals 15 residues. Only the CDR3 region is kept as DNA, spanning 45 bases read in frame from base 1. The receptor was isolated from a man aged 30 to 45 in good health and CMV-seronegative. The chain was built from TRBV7-7 and TRBJ2-5; a tentative D match to TRBD2 spans 5 bases. Input material: PBMCs. The sequenced DNA is TGTGCCAGCAGCTTAGTAGGAGGCTACCAAGAGACCCAGTACTTC. It translates to CASSLVGGYQETQYF.